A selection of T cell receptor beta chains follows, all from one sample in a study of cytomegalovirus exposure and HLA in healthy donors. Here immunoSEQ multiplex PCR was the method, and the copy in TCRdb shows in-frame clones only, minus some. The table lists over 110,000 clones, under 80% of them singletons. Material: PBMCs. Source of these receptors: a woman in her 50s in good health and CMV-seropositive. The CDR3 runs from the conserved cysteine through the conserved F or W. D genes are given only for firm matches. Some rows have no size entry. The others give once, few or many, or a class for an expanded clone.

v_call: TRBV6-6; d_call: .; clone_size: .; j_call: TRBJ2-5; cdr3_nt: TGTGCCAGCAGTCCCGACAGCCAAGAGACCCAGTACTTC; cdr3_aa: CASSPDSQETQYF
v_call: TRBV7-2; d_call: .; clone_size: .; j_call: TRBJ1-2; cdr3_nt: TGTGCCAGCAGCTTAGAGGACTTGGGCTACACCTTC; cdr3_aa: CASSLEDLGYTF
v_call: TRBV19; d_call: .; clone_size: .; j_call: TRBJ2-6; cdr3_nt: TGTGCCAGTAGTATGTTTTCAGGGTCTGGGGCCAACGTCCTGACTTTC; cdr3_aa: CASSMFSGSGANVLTF
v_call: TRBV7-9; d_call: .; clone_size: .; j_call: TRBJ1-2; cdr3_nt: TGTGCCAGCAGCTTGTCCCCCGGGTCTACTAATGAAGGCTACACCTTC; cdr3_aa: CASSLSPGSTNEGYTF
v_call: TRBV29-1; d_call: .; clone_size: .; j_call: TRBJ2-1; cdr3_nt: TGCAGCGTTGAAGACTTAGTCTACAATGAGCAGTTCTTC; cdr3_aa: CSVEDLVYNEQFF
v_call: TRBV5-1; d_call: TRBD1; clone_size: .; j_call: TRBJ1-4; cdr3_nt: TGCGCCAGCAGTACTGCAAGCGGACAGGGCGAAAAACTGTTTTTT; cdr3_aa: CASSTASGQGEKLFF
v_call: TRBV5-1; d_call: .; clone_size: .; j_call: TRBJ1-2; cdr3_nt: TGCGCCAGCAGCTTGCAAGGCCAGGGTAACTATGGCTACACCTTC; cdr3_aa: CASSLQGQGNYGYTF
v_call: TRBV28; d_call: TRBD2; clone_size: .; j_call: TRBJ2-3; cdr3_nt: TGTGCCAGCAGTTTCTCTAGCGGGGGGGGGACAGATACGCAGTATTTT; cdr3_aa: CASSFSSGGGTDTQYF
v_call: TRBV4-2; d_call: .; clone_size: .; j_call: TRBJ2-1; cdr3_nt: TGTGCCAGCAGCCAAGGTGTACAGGGACCCTACAATGAGCAGTTCTTC; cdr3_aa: CASSQGVQGPYNEQFF
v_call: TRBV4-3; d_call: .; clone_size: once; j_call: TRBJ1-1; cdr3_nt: TGCGCCAGCAGCTCAAGCTTTGGGGGGTTGACTGAAGCTTTCTTT; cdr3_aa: CASSSSFGGLTEAFF
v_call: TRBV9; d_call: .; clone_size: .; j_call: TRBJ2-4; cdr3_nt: TGTGCCAGCAGCGTCCAGGGGGGCATTCAGTACTTC; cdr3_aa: CASSVQGGIQYF
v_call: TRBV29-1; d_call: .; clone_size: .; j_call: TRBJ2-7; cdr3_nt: TGCAGCGTTATCAGGACAACGACCTACGAGCAGTACTTC; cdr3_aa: CSVIRTTTYEQYF
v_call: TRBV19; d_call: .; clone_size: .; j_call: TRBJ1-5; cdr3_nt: TGTGCCAGCCATACCTCAGGGCCGTGGCAGCCCCAGCATTTT; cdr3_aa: CASHTSGPWQPQHF
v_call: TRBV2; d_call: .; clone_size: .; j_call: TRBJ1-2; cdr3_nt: TGTGCCAGCAGTGAATCTCGACAGCAGGAGGGCTATGGCTACACCTTC; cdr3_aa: CASSESRQQEGYGYTF
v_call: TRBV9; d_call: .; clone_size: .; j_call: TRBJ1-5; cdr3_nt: TGTGCCAGCAGCGTAGCCGCGGGGGATCAGCCCCAGCATTTT; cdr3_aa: CASSVAAGDQPQHF
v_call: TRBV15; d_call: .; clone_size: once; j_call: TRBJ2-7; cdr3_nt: TGTGCCACCAGCAGAGATTTCAGCTCCTACGAGCAGTACTTC; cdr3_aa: CATSRDFSSYEQYF
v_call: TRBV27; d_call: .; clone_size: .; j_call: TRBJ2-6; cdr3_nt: TGTGCCAGCAGCCGTTGGGGGGCTGGGGCCAACGTCCTGACTTTC; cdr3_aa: CASSRWGAGANVLTF
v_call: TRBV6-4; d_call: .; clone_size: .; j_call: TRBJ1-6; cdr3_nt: TGTGCCAGCAGTGAAGTCTCTGGCGGTAATTCACCCCTCCACTTT; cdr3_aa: CASSEVSGGNSPLHF
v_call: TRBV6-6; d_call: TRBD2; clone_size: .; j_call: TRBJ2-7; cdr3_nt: TGTGCCAGCAGTTACTCCGGGACGGGGGGATACGAGCAGTACTTC; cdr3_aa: CASSYSGTGGYEQYF
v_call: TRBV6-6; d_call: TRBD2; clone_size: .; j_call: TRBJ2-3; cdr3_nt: TGTGCCAGCAGTTACTCGAGGGACTACACAGATACGCAGTATTTT; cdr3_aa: CASSYSRDYTDTQYF
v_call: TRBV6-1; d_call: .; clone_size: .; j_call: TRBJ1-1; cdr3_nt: TGTGCCAGCAGTGAAAACAGGGCCACTGAAGCTTTCTTT; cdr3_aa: CASSENRATEAFF
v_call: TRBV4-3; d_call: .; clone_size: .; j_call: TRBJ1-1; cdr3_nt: TGCGCCAGCAGCCAAGACTGGGTCAGGGCGAACACTGAAGCTTTCTTT; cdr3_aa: CASSQDWVRANTEAFF
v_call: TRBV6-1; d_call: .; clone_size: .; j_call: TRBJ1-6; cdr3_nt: TGTGCCGGGCAGGGGTATAATTCACCCCTCCACTTT; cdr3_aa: CAGQGYNSPLHF
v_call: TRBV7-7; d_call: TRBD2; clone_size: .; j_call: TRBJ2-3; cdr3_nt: TGTGCTAGCAGCCCTAGCGGGCCGACAGATACGCAGTATTTT; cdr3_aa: CASSPSGPTDTQYF
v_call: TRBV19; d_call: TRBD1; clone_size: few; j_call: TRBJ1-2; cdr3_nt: TGTGCCAGTAGTCCAGCCGGGACAGGGGGCGACTACTATGGCTACACCTTC; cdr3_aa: CASSPAGTGGDYYGYTF
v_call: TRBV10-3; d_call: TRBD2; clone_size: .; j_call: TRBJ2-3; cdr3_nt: TGTGCCATCCAAGGGACTAGCGGGGGAACAGATACGCAGTATTTT; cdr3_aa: CAIQGTSGGTDTQYF
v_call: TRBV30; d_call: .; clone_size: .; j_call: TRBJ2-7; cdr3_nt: TGTGCCTGGAGTACCACGGACAGAACCTACGAGCAGTACTTC; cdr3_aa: CAWSTTDRTYEQYF
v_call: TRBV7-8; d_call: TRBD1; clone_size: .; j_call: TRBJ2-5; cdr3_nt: TGTGCCAGCAGCCCCGGGACAGACCAAGAGACCCAGTACTTC; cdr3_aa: CASSPGTDQETQYF
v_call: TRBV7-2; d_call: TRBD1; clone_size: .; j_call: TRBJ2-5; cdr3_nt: TGTGCCAGCAGCCCAAACAGGGGCCAAGAGACCCAGTACTTC; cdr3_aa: CASSPNRGQETQYF
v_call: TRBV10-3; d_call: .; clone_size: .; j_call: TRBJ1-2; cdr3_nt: TGTGCCATCAGGATAGAGGGCCTATCCGGCTACACCTTC; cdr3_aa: CAIRIEGLSGYTF
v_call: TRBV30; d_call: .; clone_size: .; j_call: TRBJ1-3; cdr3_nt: TGTGCCTGGAGTGCCTTCGGACGGGGAGGAAACACCATATATTTT; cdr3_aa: CAWSAFGRGGNTIYF
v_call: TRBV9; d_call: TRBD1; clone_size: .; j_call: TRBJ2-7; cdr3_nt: TGTGCCAGCAGCCCAAGGACAGGCAGTAACTACGAGCAGTACTTC; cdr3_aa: CASSPRTGSNYEQYF
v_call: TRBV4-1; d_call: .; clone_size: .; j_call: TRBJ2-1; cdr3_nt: TGCGCCAGCAGCCCGGACTATTCCGGTGAGCAGTTCTTC; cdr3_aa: CASSPDYSGEQFF
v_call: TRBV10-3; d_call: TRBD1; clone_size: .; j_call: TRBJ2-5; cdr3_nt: TGTGCCATCAGTGCCGGGACAGGGCAGCGGGAGACCCAGTACTTC; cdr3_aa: CAISAGTGQRETQYF
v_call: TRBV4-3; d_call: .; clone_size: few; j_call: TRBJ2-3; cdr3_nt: TGCGCCAGCAGTGTGGCGGAGAGCACAGATACGCAGTATTTT; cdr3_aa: CASSVAESTDTQYF
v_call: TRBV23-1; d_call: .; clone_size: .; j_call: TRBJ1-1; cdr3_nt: TGCGCCAGCAGTCAATACAGCTTGGGCGGGGGGATGAACACTGAAGCTTTCTTT; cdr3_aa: CASSQYSLGGGMNTEAFF
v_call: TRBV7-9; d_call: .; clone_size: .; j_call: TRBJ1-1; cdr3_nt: TGTGCCAGCAGTCTCCAGGGGAGCAACACTGAAGCTTTCTTT; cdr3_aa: CASSLQGSNTEAFF
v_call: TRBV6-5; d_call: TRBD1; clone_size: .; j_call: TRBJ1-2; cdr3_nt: TGTGCCAGCAGACTAGGGACAGGGTCTAACTATGGCTACACCTTC; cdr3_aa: CASRLGTGSNYGYTF
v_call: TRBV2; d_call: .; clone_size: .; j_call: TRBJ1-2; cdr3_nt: TGTGCCAGCAGCGCTGGAGGGGTCTATGGCTACACCTTC; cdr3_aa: CASSAGGVYGYTF
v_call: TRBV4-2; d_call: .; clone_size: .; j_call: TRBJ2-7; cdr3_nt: TGTGCCAGCAGCCAAGGGAGACCCTACGAGCAGTACTTC; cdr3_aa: CASSQGRPYEQYF
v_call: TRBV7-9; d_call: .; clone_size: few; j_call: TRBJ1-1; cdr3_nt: TGTGCCAGCAGCTTAGCGGGGGCGAACACTGAAGCTTTCTTT; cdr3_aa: CASSLAGANTEAFF
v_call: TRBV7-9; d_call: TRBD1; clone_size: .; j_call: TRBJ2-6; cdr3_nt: TGTGCCAGCAGTCGACAGGGGAGCGGGGCCAACGTCCTGACTTTC; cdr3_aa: CASSRQGSGANVLTF